This record looks at one T cell receptor (beta chain) sequence and its context. Its binding antigen is unknown. Library preparation employed 5' RACE. Each TCR library was prepared from about 3.5 ug of total RNA. For each sample, cDNA was synthesized in eight separate reactions using SMARTScribe reverse transcriptase. During cDNA synthesis, template switching was used to introduce unique molecular identifiers that contained a 6-nucleotide sample barcode. Two nested PCRs of about 15 and 9 cycles amplified the TCRalpha and TCRbeta cDNA, and bead purification followed each PCR. Before amplification, the cDNA was treated with uracil DNA-glycosylase and purified using the QIAquick PCR purification kit. In the second PCR, Illumina TruSeq-compatible adapters and sample-specific barcodes were added. Library quality and concentration were assessed using TapeStation and Qubit, and 5 to 6 ng of each library was pooled. Sequencing of pooled libraries was carried out on an Illumina HiSeq2500 single-index Rapid Run using 2 x 100 bp reads and custom sequencing primers. The study's processing was this. PCR and sequencing errors were corrected by UMI-based consensus assembly using MiGEC version 1.2.6. V(D)J alignment, clonotype assembly and CDR3 extraction were performed with MiXCR version 2.1.1. To normalise gene usage, clonotype sharing and MAIT/NKT TCR abundance, the top 1000, 10 000 and 20 000 clonotypes in each sample were analysed. Diversity was computed as the inverse Simpson index with the vegan R package after downsampling to 27 000 UMIs. Paired Mann-Whitney U tests on discordant twin pairs were used, with Benjamini-Hochberg multiple-testing correction. Following TCRdb reprocessing, every CDR3 protein sequence forms one entry, and DNA is not provided. The V and J calls, along with clone size, are taken from TCRdb and not from the paper's own processing. The table for this sample records fewer than 400,000 distinct CDR3 sequences. The ten largest make up 5.6% of the sample.

The data belong to a study of monozygotic twins with inflammatory bowel disease (dated by TCRdb to the late 2010s). The study in broad terms: The full study comprised approximately 28 monozygotic twin pairs: nine German pairs (four IBD-concordant, five IBD-discordant) and 19 IBD-discordant Danish pairs. Disease-associated traits were sought mainly through comparisons between IBD patients and their genetically identical healthy co-twins within discordant pairs. Each individual had, on average, about 151 000 unique TCRalpha sequences and 181 000 unique TCRbeta sequences available for analysis.

From each donor, an approximately 2.3 ml peripheral blood sample was collected into PAXgene tubes and kept at -80 degrees C. Without T cell sorting, total RNA was isolated from whole blood using the PAXgene blood miRNA kit on an automated QIAcube. Peripheral blood from monozygotic twin pairs concordant or discordant for inflammatory bowel disease was subjected to deep TCRalpha and TCRbeta repertoire profiling with unique molecular barcoding. For every twin pair, smoking habits were documented, and each individual was categorised as a current, former or never smoker. Based on the germline V gene, the CDR1 and CDR2 sequences are SGHTA and FQGTGA. From the cysteine up to the phenylalanine, the CDR3 has a length of 17 residues. No DNA accompanies this entry. Broader findings and caveats from the paper: IBD patients shared fewer clonotypes with other individuals than healthy twins did, most markedly in patients showing signs of disease activity. The analysis was unable to tell apart different T cell subtypes. Background noise and inter-individual variability may have been introduced into the repertoires by the differing immunosuppressive treatments among patients. TCRbeta repertoire diversity, by inverse Simpson index, was decreased in IBD patients compared with their healthy co-twins. Repertoire similarity did not differ between concordant and discordant twins, possibly due to limited statistical power. No single strong signal or clonotype linked to IBD turned up in the results, so the idea that one exists was not supported.

Input material: blood. The chain links TRBV7-3 with TRBJ2-5; TCRdb names TRBD1, which stays unverified in the absence of DNA. The clonotype was recovered from a human donor with ulcerative colitis or Crohn's disease, or a healthy co-twin of an affected twin (not recorded which). CDR3 sequence: CASSLSGSRGGQETQYF. Joined to the reference TRBV7-3 and TRBJ2-5 proteins, this CDR3 gives the full variable domain: GAGVSQTPSNKVTEKGKYVELRCDPISGHTALYWYRQSLGQGPEFLIYFQGTGAADDSGLPNDRFFAVRPEGSVSTLKIQRTERGDSAVYLCASSLSGSRGGQETQYFGPGTRLLVL.